A single sample is the source of the 26 T cell receptor beta chains below, sequenced in a study of cytomegalovirus exposure and HLA in healthy donors. 60 Vbeta and 13 Jbeta primers were used in PCR. Profiling relied on immunoSEQ multiplex PCR, and the TCRdb table lists in-frame clones only, not all of them. The sample includes about 60,000 clones. Sequences were obtained from PBMCs. Receptors were obtained from a man aged 50-60 years in good health and CMV-seropositive.

This sequence joins TRBV7-8 and TRBJ1-1, with a tentative D call TRBD1 (6 bases). This CDR3 has 13 amino acids. V shed 3 bases and J shed 4 bases, with 9 bases lying between them. From germline, CDR1 is SGHVS and CDR2 FQNEAQ. CDR3 coding DNA: TGTGCCAGCAGCTTGGGGGCCAGCACTGAAGCTTTCTTT. Translating it yields CASSLGASTEAFF.

This rearrangement joins TRBV25-1 to TRBJ1-4, with D unclear. This CDR3 has 13 residues. Trimming stripped 4 bases from V and 11 bases from J, with 14 bases between. Germline CDR1 reads MGHDK; CDR2 reads SYGVNS. CDR3 nucleotide sequence: TGTGCCAGCAGTGTGAGGAACGGGTGGAAACTGTTTTTT. This codes for CASSVRNGWKLFF.

The J gene is TRBJ2-3, the V gene TRBV4-1, with D perhaps matching TRBD1 (5 bases). The CDR3 consists of 15 residues. Trimming removed 0 bases from V and 1 base from J, with 8 bases in between. Germline V gives CDR1 MGHRA, CDR2 YSYEKL. The CDR3 DNA reads TGCGCCAGCAGCCAAGAAGGGGTAGGCACAGATACGCAGTATTTT. Encoded protein: CASSQEGVGTDTQYF.

The CDR3, as DNA: TGTGCCAGCAAGAAATGGGGGGTGGGCAACACTGAAGCTTTCTTT. Amino acids: CASKKWGVGNTEAFF. The rearrangement uses TRBV6-1 and TRBJ1-1; D perhaps matches TRBD1 (5 bases). This CDR3 has 15 residues. Trimming left V 7 bases short and J 2 bases short, with 17 bases between. Germline CDR1 reads MNHNS; CDR2 reads SASEGT.

The chain combines TRBV18 with TRBJ1-2; tentative D call: TRBD1 (5 bases). Per germline, CDR1 KGHSH and CDR2 LQKENI. Trimming stripped 2 bases from V and 4 bases from J, with 14 bases between. This CDR3 comprises 15 residues. The CDR3 DNA is TGTGCCAGCTCACCAGGGGCCACACGTATCTATGGCTACACCTTC. Its translation is CASSPGATRIYGYTF.

The chain carries TRBV6-6 and TRBJ1-2; D may be TRBD1 (6 bases). The germline gives CDR1 MNHNY, CDR2 SVGAGI (reference sequence). The ends were cut back, 8 bases at V and 2 bases at J, with 9 bases in the middle. This CDR3 spans 12 amino acids. Written as DNA, the CDR3 is TGTGCCAGCGGGGGCCCCAACTATGGCTACACCTTC. Protein product: CASGGPNYGYTF.

The chain links TRBV7-2 to TRBJ2-7; tentatively, D is TRBD1 (6 bases). Per germline, CDR1 SGHTA and CDR2 FQGNSA. The V end was cut by 4 bases, the J end by 0 bases, with 13 bases between. CDR3 length equals 15 residues. In DNA form, the CDR3 reads TGTGCCAGCAGCTGGGTCAAGGGGGACTCCTACGAGCAGTACTTC. It codes for CASSWVKGDSYEQYF. The variable domain in full, with the rest retrieved from reference TRBV7-2 and TRBJ2-7, is GAGVSQSPSNKVTEKGKDVELRCDPISGHTALYWYRQSLGQGLEFLIYFQGNSAPDKSGLPSDRFSAERTGGSVSTLTIQRTQQEDSAVYLCASSWVKGDSYEQYFGPGTRLTVT.

The rearrangement joins TRBV7-9 to TRBJ2-1; unclear D gene. The CDR3 is 12 amino acids. Deletions cut 5 bases from V and 5 bases from J, with 7 bases between. Germline values: CDR1 SEHNR, CDR2 FQNEAQ (reference sequence). CDR3 in DNA: TGTGCCAGCAGCAATATAGACAATGAGCAGTTCTTC. Its translation is CASSNIDNEQFF.

The chain uses TRBV10-3 and TRBJ2-7; maybe TRBD1 (6 bases). Germline V CDR1 and CDR2: ENHRY, SYGVKD. The CDR3 is made up of 13 amino acids. V lost 4 bases and J 1 base, leaving 8 bases between the germline ends. The CDR3 loop is CAISGTDSYEQYF. The CDR3 coding sequence is TGTGCCATCAGTGGGACAGATTCCTACGAGCAGTACTTC.

The chain recombines TRBV5-1 with TRBJ2-1, with a tentative D call TRBD1 (6 bases). V was cut by 3 bases and J by 9 bases, with 10 bases left in between. CDR1 is SGHRS, CDR2 YFSETQ, per germline. The CDR3 length is 12 residues. DNA of the CDR3: TGCGCCAGCAGCTCCAGGGGTGTTGAGCAGTTCTTC. This gives the protein CASSSRGVEQFF.

The chain couples TRBV30 to TRBJ2-5, with D possibly TRBD2 on 5 matching bases. The J call is in doubt because the DNA end fits TRBJ2-7 better. Per germline, CDR1 GTSNPN and CDR2 SVGIG (reference sequence). The CDR3 contains 13 residues. This chain's CDR3 is CAWSKGSVSEQYF. For the CDR3, the DNA is TGTGCCTGGAGTAAAGGGAGTGTGAGCGAGCAGTACTTC.

V and J are TRBV18 and TRBJ2-7, with D perhaps matching TRBD2 (6 bases). CDR1 KGHSH and CDR2 LQKENI come from the germline V gene. CDR3 length: 13 amino acids. Trimming removed 1 base at V and 5 bases at J, with 9 bases between. CDR3 DNA: TGTGCCAGCTCACCACAGGAGGGAAACGAGCAGTACTTC. It specifies CASSPQEGNEQYF.

V is TRBV6-5 and J is TRBJ2-7; D is possibly TRBD1 (6 bases). CDR1 is MNHEY and CDR2 is SVGAGI in the germline V gene. V lost 6 bases to trimming and J lost 0 bases, with 12 bases between them. This CDR3 region has 14 residues. CDR3 residues: CASSRQDSSYEQYF. The CDR3 DNA reads TGTGCCAGCAGCCGACAGGATTCCTCCTACGAGCAGTACTTC.

CDR3 region: CASSYSVYGNYGYTF. The CDR3 DNA follows: TGTGCCAGCAGTTACTCGGTCTACGGGAACTATGGCTACACCTTC. The chain joins TRBV6-5 to TRBJ1-2; D unclear. With 0 bases removed from V and 2 bases from J, the gap between germline ends came to 10 bases. Per germline, CDR1 MNHEY and CDR2 SVGAGI. There are 15 residues in the CDR3.

The chain combines TRBV5-1 with TRBJ1-1; D remains ambiguous. This CDR3 spans 13 amino acids. Per germline, CDR1 SGHRS and CDR2 YFSETQ. V was clipped by 3 bases and J by 1 base, with 7 bases between them. The CDR3 DNA reads TGCGCCAGCAGCTACTCGCGGAACACTGAAGCTTTCTTT. This gives the protein CASSYSRNTEAFF.

The chain combines TRBV5-1 with TRBJ2-5, with D tentatively TRBD2 (7 bases). CDR1 and CDR2 from the germline V gene are SGHRS and YFSETQ. V dropped 4 bases and J dropped 0 bases, with 10 bases sitting between them. CDR3 length equals 14 residues. In DNA, the CDR3 is TGCGCCAGCAGCACGGGGGGCCACCAAGAGACCCAGTACTTC. Encoded protein: CASSTGGHQETQYF.

The chain couples TRBV4-2 to TRBJ2-5, with D perhaps TRBD2 (6 bases). The CDR3 has 16 residues. Germline CDR1 reads LGHNA; CDR2 reads YNFKEQ. Trimming removed 0 bases from V and 5 bases from J, with 16 bases in between. The CDR3 DNA is TGTGCCAGCAGCCAAGAGGGGGGTATAGCGGCGGAGACCCAGTACTTC. Translated, it gives CASSQEGGIAAETQYF.

The V and J genes are TRBV12-2 and TRBJ1-1; the D call of TRBD1 is as the table states it, not checked on the DNA. TRBV12-2 constitutes a pseudogene. There are 13 residues in the CDR3. The CDR3 protein is CASPLRNRVEAFF. For the CDR3, the DNA is TGTGCAAGCCCGCTAAGGAACAGGGTGGAAGCTTTCTTT.

The rearrangement links TRBV30 to TRBJ2-7, with TRBD1 identical over 9 bases. The CDR3 extends over 15 amino acids. Germline-derived CDR1 and CDR2 are GTSNPN and SVGIG (reference sequence). The ends lost 3 bases at V and 4 bases at J; junction bases unmatched: 10. The CDR3 loop reads CAWRAPGQGLYEQYF. DNA for the CDR3: TGTGCCTGGAGAGCTCCGGGACAGGGACTTTACGAGCAGTACTTC.

The chain employs TRBV14 and TRBJ2-7; D call uncertain. Deletions cut 3 bases from V and 2 bases from J, with 8 bases between. The CDR3 totals 13 residues. Germline V gene data show CDR1 as SGHDN and CDR2 as FVKESK. CDR3 amino acids: CASSHVGPYEQYF. CDR3 bases: TGTGCCAGCAGCCACGTCGGTCCCTACGAGCAGTACTTC.

This sequence joins TRBV27 and TRBJ2-6; the match to TRBD1 covers 12 bases. The trim removed 4 bases at V and 2 bases at J, leaving 3 bases unmatched. Per germline, CDR1 MNHEY and CDR2 SMNVEV (reference sequence). This CDR3 has 17 residues. The CDR3 DNA is TGTGCCAGCAGTTGGGACAGGGGGCTGACTGGGGCCAACGTCCTGACTTTC. It specifies CASSWDRGLTGANVLTF.

The chain employs TRBV19 and TRBJ1-1; D is ambiguous. Germline V CDR1 and CDR2: LNHDA, SQIVND (reference sequence). V was shortened by 1 base and J by 7 bases, with 10 bases between the two germline ends. The CDR3 sequence is 13 residues long. The CDR3 spells CASSIGGRDEAFF. CDR3 sequence (DNA): TGTGCCAGTAGTATAGGAGGGCGCGATGAAGCTTTCTTT.

J is TRBJ2-7 and V is TRBV5-6, with TRBD1 identical over 8 bases. J gave up 3 bases and V 2 bases, and 1 base lay outside the gene matches. The germline CDR1 and CDR2 sequences are SGHDT and YYEEEE. CDR3 length: 13 residues. CDR3 sequence: CASSFGTGYEQYF. The CDR3 nucleotides are TGTGCCAGCAGCTTCGGGACAGGCTACGAGCAGTACTTC.

This chain uses TRBV6-5 with TRBJ2-1; no clear D. The CDR3 sequence is 15 residues long. Trimming stripped 5 bases from V and 0 bases from J, with 11 bases between. Germline CDR1 is MNHEY and CDR2 is SVGAGI. This CDR3 is CASSPVWSSYNEQFF. The CDR3 nucleotides are TGTGCCAGCAGTCCAGTCTGGAGCTCCTACAATGAGCAGTTCTTC.

The chain recombines TRBV7-8 with TRBJ2-2; a possible D gene is TRBD1 (6 bases). This CDR3 comprises 15 residues. With 6 bases removed from V and 3 bases from J, the gap between germline ends came to 14 bases. From germline, CDR1 is SGHVS and CDR2 FQNEAQ. Here the CDR3 reads CASRKRQGYTGELFF. CDR3 DNA sequence: TGTGCCAGCAGAAAGAGGCAGGGGTACACCGGGGAGCTGTTTTTT. Combining the CDR3 with reference TRBV7-8 and TRBJ2-2 gives the whole variable domain GAGVSQSPRYKVAKRGQDVALRCDPISGHVSLFWYQQALGQGPEFLTYFQNEAQLDKSGLPSDRFFAERPEGSVSTLKIQRTQQEDSAVYLCASRKRQGYTGELFFGEGSRLTVL.

The rearrangement joins TRBV4-3 to TRBJ2-7; tentatively, D is TRBD2 (7 bases). V was clipped by 0 bases and J by 4 bases, with 16 bases between them. This CDR3 region has 16 residues. Germline lookup yields CDR1 LGHNA and CDR2 YSLEER. The CDR3 nucleotides read TGCGCCAGCAGCCAAGACAGGGGAGGGCATGTGTACGAGCAGTACTTC. Amino acids: CASSQDRGGHVYEQYF.